The 27 T cell receptor beta chains given below trace back to one sample, sequenced in a study of metastatic and nonmetastatic thyroid tumors. TCRdb re-analyzed the PCR reads through MiXCR. Seen here are 30,000 to 35,000 clones, around 16% observed once, and the top ten hold 15% to 20%. Patients had received no treatment of any kind before thyroid surgery. Sequenced sample: blood. The origin of the receptors is a male donor with papillary thyroid cancer or a benign thyroid nodule (not recorded which). Some clones in this sample may be carry-over from other donors' samples.

This clone appeared once. At one end the junction does not follow the germline gene, possibly because of a read error. The chain links TRBV20-1 to TRBJ2-3; 11 bases line up with TRBD2. The CDR3 consists of 14 residues. The germline CDR1 and CDR2 sequences are DFQATT and SNEGSKA (reference sequence). CDR3 coding DNA: TGCGGTGCTCACCTAGCGGGAGGTACAGATACGCAGTATTTT. It translates to CGAHLAGGTDTQYF.

This clone was seen a few times. A single base separates this from a much larger clone, so it may be a read error. The sample holds other DNA sequences that translate to the same CDR3. The chain uses TRBV14 and TRBJ2-5; the match to TRBD2 covers 9 bases. The germline CDR1 and CDR2 sequences are SGHDN and FVKESK. This CDR3 comprises 16 residues. The J segment lost 7 bases and the V segment lost 5 bases, leaving 14 bases of the junction unmatched. The CDR3 bases are TGTGCCAGCAGCAATCAGCCTAGCGGGATTGGAGGGACCCAGTACTTC. It translates to CASSNQPSGIGGTQYF.

The table lists this clone with many counts. The CDR3 DNA is TGTGCCAGCAGTCGACAGGGGGGGCAGTATTTT. Translating gives CASSRQGGQYF. The gene calls are TRBV7-9 and TRBJ2-3; 9 bases align to TRBD1. Trimming removed 6 bases from V and 11 bases from J; junction bases left unmatched: 3. The CDR3 is made up of 11 amino acids. Germline CDR1 reads SEHNR; CDR2 reads FQNEAQ (reference sequence).

This clone has ten or more counts. The chain recombines TRBV6-2 or TRBV6-3 with TRBJ2-3; 8 nucleotides agree with TRBD2. V shed 2 bases, J shed 0 bases, and the junction held 7 bases outside the gene matches. Germline loops: CDR1 MNHEY, CDR2 SVGEGT. The CDR3 sequence is 17 residues long. CDR3 nucleotide sequence: TGTGCCAGCAGTTACCCCCTAGCGGGTATTAGCACAGATACGCAGTATTTT. It translates to CASSYPLAGISTDTQYF.

This clone was seen only a few times. The V and J genes are TRBV7-8 and TRBJ2-1; D is undetermined. The CDR3 is 12 residues long. The V and J ends lost 5 bases and 5 bases respectively, with 7 bases between them. Per germline, CDR1 SGHVS and CDR2 FQNEAQ. CDR3 in DNA: TGTGCCAGCAGCCGGCTAAACAATGAGCAGTTCTTC. Its protein product is CASSRLNNEQFF.

The table lists this clone with a count of one. The CDR3 loop is CASSSGVAEAFF. The CDR3 DNA reads TGTGCCAGCAGCTCAGGGGTCGCTGAAGCTTTCTTT. This chain joins TRBV7-9 and TRBJ1-1; possibly TRBD1 for D (6 bases). In germline, CDR1 is SEHNR, CDR2 FQNEAQ (reference sequence). Trimming stripped 4 bases from V and 6 bases from J, with 9 bases between. This CDR3 spans 12 amino acids.

This clone has ten or more counts. The rearrangement links TRBV3-1 to TRBJ1-2, with D hard to call. The length of the CDR3 is 14 residues. Trimming removed 0 bases at V and 5 bases at J, with 10 bases between. Germline CDR1 is LGHDT and CDR2 is YNNKEL (reference sequence). CDR3 sequence (DNA): TGTGCCAGCAGCCAAGATCAGGCAGGTTATGGCTACACCTTC. It encodes CASSQDQAGYGYTF.

As regards this clone: A read error may produce the germline difference seen at one junction end. The chain carries TRBV28 and TRBJ2-7; D not resolved. The CDR3 runs 15 residues. Germline loops: CDR1 MDHEN, CDR2 SYDVKM. The CDR3 sequence is CASIRSAFLSYEQHF. The CDR3 DNA follows: TGTGCCAGCATCCGATCGGCCTTCCTCTCCTACGAGCAGCACTTC.

Points on this clone: One end of the junction does not line up with germline, which may come from a read error. This rearrangement joins TRBV28 to TRBJ1-5; the D gene is possibly TRBD1 (6 bases). CDR1 is MDHEN and CDR2 is SYDVKM in the germline V gene. CDR3 length: 14 residues. CDR3 nucleotides: TGTGCCAGCAGGGGAGGGGGGGGGAATCAGACCCACCATTTT. Residues: CASRGGGGNQTHHF.

This clone was observed at least ten times. V and J are TRBV5-1 and TRBJ2-3; 9 nucleotides line up with TRBD1. The germline V gene has CDR1 SGHRS and CDR2 YFSETQ. The CDR3 loop spans 16 amino acids. Trimming cost V 1 base and J 5 bases; bases outside gene matches: 8. The CDR3 region has the DNA TGCGCCAGCAGCTTGATGGGACAGGGATTAGGAGATACGCAGTATTTT. It translates to CASSLMGQGLGDTQYF. Full variable domain (missing parts from reference TRBV5-1 and TRBJ2-3): KAGVTQTPRYLIKTRGQQVTLSCSPISGHRSVSWYQQTPGQGLQFLFEYFSETQRNKGNFPGRFSGRQFSNSRSEMNVSTLELGDSALYLCASSLMGQGLGDTQYFGPGTRLTVL.

The chain combines TRBV18 with TRBJ2-3, with D perhaps TRBD2 (6 bases). Per germline, CDR1 KGHSH and CDR2 LQKENI. The CDR3 spans 14 residues. Trimming left V 4 bases short and J 5 bases short, with 13 bases between. CDR3 sequence (DNA): TGTGCCAGCTCACAGGGCGGGATTGAAGATACGCAGTATTTT. Translating it yields CASSQGGIEDTQYF.

A word on this clone: This is likely a read error, given that the CDR3 carries no conserved phenylalanine or tryptophan at its end. This chain uses TRBV11-2 with TRBJ1-1, with D possibly being TRBD1 (5 bases). Germline V gives CDR1 SGHAT, CDR2 FQNNGV. The ends were cut back, 10 bases at V and 0 bases at J, with 18 bases in the middle. This CDR3 spans 15 amino acids. DNA of the CDR3: TGTGCCAACATCACCGTCGGGGGTATGAACACTGAAGCTTTCCTT. Encoded protein: CANITVGGMNTEAFL.

This clone was detected ten times or more. CDR3 nucleotides: TGTGCCAGTTGCCAGCAAATGGGCACAGATACGCAGTATTTT. As protein: CASCQQMGTDTQYF. V is TRBV19 and J is TRBJ2-3; D is unresolved. The ends were cut back, 8 bases at V and 1 base at J, with 13 bases in the middle. The V gene's germline CDR1 is LNHDA and CDR2 SQIVND (reference sequence). This CDR3 region has 14 residues. Using reference TRBV19 and TRBJ2-3 for the parts outside the CDR3, the full variable domain is DGGITQSPKYLFRKEGQNVTLSCEQNLNHDAMYWYRQDPGQGLRLIYYSQIVNDFQKGDIAEGYSVSREKKESFPLTVTSAQKNPTAFYLCASCQQMGTDTQYFGPGTRLTVL.

This clone showed up just once. This chain uses TRBV30 with TRBJ2-6; D assignment may be TRBD1 or TRBD2 (5 bases each). The germline V gene has CDR1 GTSNPN and CDR2 SVGIG (reference sequence). Trimming left V 5 bases short and J 4 bases short, with 15 bases between. This CDR3 spans 15 amino acids. CDR3 DNA sequence: TGTGCCTGGGGGACGGGGTTAACGGGGGCCAACGTCCTGACTTTC. As protein: CAWGTGLTGANVLTF.

This clone has a count of ten or more. The chain links TRBV3-1 to TRBJ2-2; D may be TRBD1 or TRBD2 (5 bases each). V lost 3 bases, J lost 9 bases, and 17 bases lay in between. The CDR3 is 15 amino acids. Germline-derived CDR1 and CDR2 are LGHDT and YNNKEL (reference sequence). CDR3 sequence reads: CASSQAGTLPRELFF. The CDR3, as DNA: TGTGCCAGCAGCCAGGCCGGGACCCTCCCCAGGGAGCTGTTTTTT.

This clone was counted at least ten times. The chain recombines TRBV5-6 with TRBJ2-4, with TRBD2 identical over 9 bases. The CDR3 loop spans 14 amino acids. Germline-derived CDR1 and CDR2 are SGHDT and YYEEEE. J was trimmed by 8 bases and V by 2 bases; bases with no gene match: 5. In DNA, the CDR3 is TGTGCCAGCAGCTTTGGGACTAGCTCAGACATTCAGTACTTC. Amino acids: CASSFGTSSDIQYF.

In its sample, this clone was seen a few times. A read error may produce the germline difference seen at one junction end. The chain uses TRBV6-5 and TRBJ1-5; TRBD1 matches 10 bases. The length of the CDR3 is 18 residues. Germline CDR1 MNHEY, CDR2 SVGAGI. CDR3 sequence reads: CASSTTGQGTKGNQTQNF. In DNA form, the CDR3 reads TGTGCCAGCAGTACTACGGGACAGGGGACAAAGGGCAATCAGACCCAGAATTTT.

This clone was picked up many times. This chain links TRBV5-1 with TRBJ2-1; 7 bases are a match to TRBD2. V gave up 3 bases and J gave up 4 bases; unmatched junction bases: 7. Germline V CDR1 and CDR2: SGHRS, YFSETQ. This CDR3 has 15 residues. CDR3 sequence: CASSSQGGEYNEQFF. CDR3 sequence (DNA): TGCGCCAGCAGCTCCCAGGGAGGGGAGTACAATGAGCAGTTCTTC.

As regards this clone: Given the absence of the conserved phenylalanine or tryptophan at the CDR3 end, a read error is likely. V is TRBV6-2 or TRBV6-3 and J is TRBJ2-7; D gene uncertain. CDR1 and CDR2 (germline): MNHEY, SVGEGT. The CDR3 contains 12 residues. Between the trimmed V and J ends, which lost 4 bases and 7 bases, there was a span of 11 bases. The CDR3: CASSSRRAEQYY. CDR3 coding DNA: TGTGCCAGCAGTTCCCGACGGGCGGAGCAGTACTAC.

This clone was seen a handful of times. Compared with germline, one end of the junction differs, possibly owing to a read error. V is TRBV27 and J is TRBJ2-1; 8 bases are a match to TRBD2. CDR1 is MNHEY and CDR2 is SMNVEV in the germline V gene (reference sequence). The CDR3 runs to 14 residues. CDR3 in amino acids: CARGGGYPYDEQFF. DNA for the CDR3: TGTGCCAGGGGCGGGGGGTATCCCTACGATGAGCAGTTCTTC.

This clone was picked up many times. The rearrangement links TRBV6-1 to TRBJ2-1; 7 bases align to TRBD2. The CDR3 runs to 14 residues. Germline V gene data show CDR1 as MNHNS and CDR2 as SASEGT. The trim removed 8 bases at V and 6 bases at J, leaving 10 bases unmatched. The CDR3 sequence: CASAGGVGVNEQFF. The CDR3 nucleotides are TGTGCCAGCGCTGGGGGGGTCGGGGTCAATGAGCAGTTCTTC.

The table lists this clone with a few counts. The chain is built from TRBV28 and TRBJ2-5; a possible D gene is TRBD2 (6 bases). Between the trimmed V and J ends, which lost 6 bases and 2 bases, there was a span of 16 bases. The CDR3 is 15 amino acids. Germline V lookup: CDR1 MDHEN, CDR2 SYDVKM. The CDR3 loop reads CASRMSARGQETQYF. CDR3 sequence (DNA): TGTGCCAGCAGAATGTCGGCGCGGGGTCAAGAGACCCAGTACTTC.

The chain has TRBV28 and TRBJ2-2; D not resolved. The CDR3 is 15 residues long. The V and J ends lost 2 bases and 6 bases respectively, with 13 bases between them. Germline V lookup: CDR1 MDHEN, CDR2 SYDVKM. CDR3 coding DNA: TGTGCCAGCAGTTTACGCAGTTCTATGCCCGGGGAGCTGTTTTTT. Its translation is CASSLRSSMPGELFF.

This clone was recorded a few times. J is TRBJ2-1 and V is TRBV12-5; TRBD2 matches 7 bases. The length of the CDR3 is 15 residues. Germline CDR1 LGHNT, CDR2 FRNRAP. J lost 6 bases, V lost 4 bases, and 9 bases had no gene match. In nucleotides, the CDR3 is TGTGCTAGTGGTTCCTCCCGGTGGGAGGGCAATGAGCAGTTCTTC. It codes for CASGSSRWEGNEQFF.

In this sample, this clone turned up many times. The genes are TRBV5-8 and TRBJ1-5; D remains ambiguous. This CDR3 is 13 amino acids long. V gave up 6 bases and J gave up 0 bases, with 7 bases separating them. Germline lookup yields CDR1 SGHTS and CDR2 YDEGEE. CDR3 DNA: TGTGCCAGCAACTCATATAGCAATCAGCCCCAGCATTTT. Its protein is CASNSYSNQPQHF.

This clone appeared many times. The CDR3 spells CSVGDTEAFF. The CDR3 DNA is TGCAGCGTTGGAGACACTGAAGCTTTCTTT. The genes are TRBV29-1 and TRBJ1-1; D is unresolved. The germline V gene encodes CDR1 SQVTM and CDR2 ANQGSEA. The CDR3 extends over 10 amino acids. V shed 4 bases and J shed 3 bases, with 3 bases lying between them.

In its sample, this clone was seen many times. The genes are TRBV19 and TRBJ2-5; the match to TRBD1 covers 7 bases. The CDR3 covers 15 residues. Trimming removed 5 bases from V and 2 bases from J; junction bases left unmatched: 8. Germline V lookup: CDR1 LNHDA, CDR2 SQIVND (reference sequence). The CDR3 region has the DNA TGTGCCAGTAGTTTCGGGACAGTTAAACAAGAGACCCAGTACTTC. This gives the protein CASSFGTVKQETQYF.